This is a list of T cell receptor beta chains from one sample in a study of T-cell memory formation after mild COVID-19. TCRdb fed the 5' RACE reads into MiXCR, producing one record per CDR3 protein. The data hold roughly 560,000 distinct CDR3 sequences, with about 20% observed a single time. The sequenced sample consisted of PBMCs or a T cell subset sorted from them (not recorded which). Receptor source: an adult woman who had mild COVID-19 (a few samples of this study predate the infection). Cell type and time point are not known. CDR3s include the opening cysteine and the closing phenylalanine or tryptophan. Each record gives: D gene, clone size, V gene, J gene, CDR3 protein, CDR3 DNA. A D gene is named only where the DNA matches it firmly. A row's size may be missing; if present it is once, few, many or a size class.

d_call: TRBD1; clone_size: few; v_call: TRBV18; j_call: TRBJ1-2; cdr3_aa: CASSPPRTGGENYGYTF; cdr3_nt: TGTGCCAGCTCACCACCGAGGACAGGGGGCGAAAACTATGGCTACACCTTC
d_call: -; clone_size: -; v_call: TRBV29-1; j_call: TRBJ2-7; cdr3_aa: CSVESSRGAVEQYF; cdr3_nt: TGCAGCGTTGAATCGAGTCGTGGGGCCGTTGAGCAGTACTTC
d_call: -; clone_size: many; v_call: TRBV12-3/TRBV12-4; j_call: TRBJ1-5; cdr3_aa: CASSFRRTNQPQHF; cdr3_nt: TGTGCCAGCAGTTTCCGCCGGACTAATCAGCCCCAGCATTTT
d_call: TRBD1; clone_size: few; v_call: TRBV29-1; j_call: TRBJ1-4; cdr3_aa: CSVPGQGEEKLFF; cdr3_nt: TGCAGCGTCCCAGGACAGGGAGAGGAAAAACTGTTTTTT
d_call: TRBD1; clone_size: few; v_call: TRBV19; j_call: TRBJ2-1; cdr3_aa: CASTGQVYNEQFF; cdr3_nt: TGTGCCAGTACGGGACAGGTATACAATGAGCAGTTCTTC
d_call: -; clone_size: few; v_call: TRBV15; j_call: TRBJ2-5; cdr3_aa: CATSRDHGYPKVETQYF; cdr3_nt: TGTGCCACCAGCAGAGATCATGGCTACCCGAAGGTAGAGACCCAGTACTTC
d_call: -; clone_size: -; v_call: TRBV5-4; j_call: TRBJ2-5; cdr3_aa: CASRSSATGQETQYF; cdr3_nt: TGTGCCAGCAGATCCTCCGCGACAGGACAAGAGACCCAGTACTTC
d_call: -; clone_size: -; v_call: TRBV6-2/TRBV6-3; j_call: TRBJ2-7; cdr3_aa: CASSYSSRRNEQYF; cdr3_nt: TGTGCCAGCAGTTACAGCTCCCGGAGGAACGAGCAGTACTTC
d_call: -; clone_size: few; v_call: TRBV20-1; j_call: TRBJ1-6; cdr3_aa: CSARAVGARNSPLHF; cdr3_nt: TGCAGTGCTAGAGCGGTGGGGGCCCGTAATTCACCCCTCCACTTT
d_call: TRBD1; clone_size: -; v_call: TRBV4-2; j_call: TRBJ1-2; cdr3_aa: CASSEYDREGLYGYTF; cdr3_nt: TGTGCCAGCAGCGAATATGACAGGGAAGGGCTCTATGGCTACACCTTC
d_call: -; clone_size: -; v_call: TRBV24-1; j_call: TRBJ2-6; cdr3_aa: CATIFVSGANVLTF; cdr3_nt: TGTGCCACCATTTTTGTCTCTGGGGCCAACGTCCTGACTTTC
d_call: -; clone_size: -; v_call: TRBV9; j_call: TRBJ1-2; cdr3_aa: CASSARGNPGGFGYTF; cdr3_nt: TGTGCCAGCAGCGCCCGCGGGAACCCCGGCGGGTTTGGCTACACCTTC
d_call: -; clone_size: -; v_call: TRBV5-4; j_call: TRBJ2-5; cdr3_aa: CASSEGGKETQYF; cdr3_nt: TGTGCCAGCAGCGAAGGAGGGAAAGAGACCCAGTACTTC
d_call: -; clone_size: -; v_call: TRBV29-1; j_call: TRBJ2-7; cdr3_aa: CSVLQGDEQYF; cdr3_nt: TGCAGCGTTCTCCAGGGCGACGAGCAGTACTTC
d_call: -; clone_size: -; v_call: TRBV11-1; j_call: TRBJ2-7; cdr3_aa: CASGGGQRNEQYF; cdr3_nt: TGTGCCTCAGGAGGAGGACAGAGGAACGAGCAGTACTTC
d_call: TRBD1; clone_size: few; v_call: TRBV12-3/TRBV12-4; j_call: TRBJ2-7; cdr3_aa: CASREAGTGHYEQYF; cdr3_nt: TGTGCCAGCAGGGAGGCCGGGACAGGGCACTACGAGCAGTACTTC
d_call: TRBD1; clone_size: few; v_call: TRBV5-1; j_call: TRBJ2-5; cdr3_aa: CASSSTGTGGLLQETQYF; cdr3_nt: TGCGCCAGCAGCTCCACCGGGACAGGGGGCCTGCTCCAAGAGACCCAGTACTTC
d_call: -; clone_size: few; v_call: TRBV27; j_call: TRBJ2-3; cdr3_aa: CASSLQLSTDTQYF; cdr3_nt: TGTGCCAGCAGTTTGCAGCTGAGCACAGATACGCAGTATTTT
d_call: -; clone_size: -; v_call: TRBV4-2; j_call: TRBJ2-2; cdr3_aa: CASSQDRGILVGELFF; cdr3_nt: TGTGCCAGCAGCCAAGATCGAGGGATACTAGTCGGGGAGCTGTTTTTT
d_call: -; clone_size: -; v_call: TRBV18; j_call: TRBJ2-5; cdr3_aa: CASSPTTGSRESQYF; cdr3_nt: TGTGCCAGCTCACCCACGACAGGGTCGCGGGAGTCCCAGTACTTC
d_call: TRBD2; clone_size: -; v_call: TRBV18; j_call: TRBJ2-7; cdr3_aa: CASSPTASGIYEQYF; cdr3_nt: TGTGCCAGCTCACCAACGGCTAGCGGGATCTACGAGCAGTACTTC
d_call: -; clone_size: -; v_call: TRBV20-1; j_call: TRBJ1-1; cdr3_aa: CSARGYIEPFF; cdr3_nt: TGCAGTGCTAGAGGCTACATCGAGCCTTTCTTT
d_call: -; clone_size: -; v_call: TRBV5-1; j_call: TRBJ2-4; cdr3_aa: CASSPGGLFGGTYLNIQYF; cdr3_nt: TGCGCCAGCAGCCCAGGGGGCCTCTTCGGGGGGACTTACTTGAACATTCAGTACTTC
d_call: TRBD2; clone_size: -; v_call: TRBV29-1; j_call: TRBJ2-3; cdr3_aa: CSVGYGASGSDTQYF; cdr3_nt: TGCAGCGTAGGATATGGGGCTAGCGGATCAGATACGCAGTATTTT
d_call: -; clone_size: -; v_call: TRBV27; j_call: TRBJ2-7; cdr3_aa: CASSSFTEGEQYF; cdr3_nt: TGTGCCAGCAGCTCCTTCACAGAGGGCGAGCAGTACTTC
d_call: -; clone_size: -; v_call: TRBV10-3; j_call: TRBJ2-7; cdr3_aa: CAIGTRQSSYEQYF; cdr3_nt: TGTGCCATAGGGACGCGTCAAAGCTCCTACGAGCAGTACTTC
d_call: -; clone_size: -; v_call: TRBV3-1; j_call: TRBJ2-3; cdr3_aa: CASSQLPGGGATDTQYF; cdr3_nt: TGTGCCAGCAGCCAGCTACCTGGCGGCGGGGCCACAGATACGCAGTATTTT
d_call: TRBD2; clone_size: once; v_call: TRBV11-2; j_call: TRBJ2-7; cdr3_aa: CASSWLAGGVNEQYF; cdr3_nt: TGTGCCAGCAGCTGGCTAGCGGGGGGAGTAAACGAGCAGTACTTC
d_call: TRBD1; clone_size: -; v_call: TRBV7-6; j_call: TRBJ2-1; cdr3_aa: CASSPDRGNEQFF; cdr3_nt: TGTGCCAGCAGCCCGGACAGGGGTAATGAGCAGTTCTTC
d_call: -; clone_size: -; v_call: TRBV27; j_call: TRBJ2-3; cdr3_aa: CASASLGSTDTQYF; cdr3_nt: TGTGCCAGCGCGTCCTTGGGGAGCACAGATACGCAGTATTTT
d_call: TRBD2; clone_size: -; v_call: TRBV7-9; j_call: TRBJ2-1; cdr3_aa: CASSLEVFGGANEQFF; cdr3_nt: TGTGCCAGCAGCTTAGAGGTCTTCGGGGGGGCCAATGAGCAGTTCTTC
d_call: -; clone_size: few; v_call: TRBV19; j_call: TRBJ2-4; cdr3_aa: CASSIQGAKNIQYF; cdr3_nt: TGTGCCAGTAGTATCCAGGGGGCCAAAAACATTCAGTACTTC
d_call: -; clone_size: few; v_call: TRBV5-1; j_call: TRBJ2-5; cdr3_aa: CASSLAGHSTQYF; cdr3_nt: TGCGCCAGCAGCTTGGCGGGACACTCAACCCAGTACTTC
d_call: -; clone_size: -; v_call: TRBV29-1; j_call: TRBJ2-5; cdr3_aa: CSVDVGAQETQYF; cdr3_nt: TGCAGCGTTGATGTGGGAGCCCAAGAGACCCAGTACTTC
d_call: -; clone_size: few; v_call: TRBV3-1; j_call: TRBJ2-1; cdr3_aa: CASLGGGAGQGEGNEQFF; cdr3_nt: TGTGCCAGCCTTGGTGGGGGGGCCGGACAGGGAGAAGGCAATGAGCAGTTCTTC
d_call: TRBD1; clone_size: -; v_call: TRBV25-1; j_call: TRBJ2-1; cdr3_aa: CASSAQGEEQFF; cdr3_nt: TGTGCCAGCAGTGCACAGGGGGAAGAGCAGTTCTTC